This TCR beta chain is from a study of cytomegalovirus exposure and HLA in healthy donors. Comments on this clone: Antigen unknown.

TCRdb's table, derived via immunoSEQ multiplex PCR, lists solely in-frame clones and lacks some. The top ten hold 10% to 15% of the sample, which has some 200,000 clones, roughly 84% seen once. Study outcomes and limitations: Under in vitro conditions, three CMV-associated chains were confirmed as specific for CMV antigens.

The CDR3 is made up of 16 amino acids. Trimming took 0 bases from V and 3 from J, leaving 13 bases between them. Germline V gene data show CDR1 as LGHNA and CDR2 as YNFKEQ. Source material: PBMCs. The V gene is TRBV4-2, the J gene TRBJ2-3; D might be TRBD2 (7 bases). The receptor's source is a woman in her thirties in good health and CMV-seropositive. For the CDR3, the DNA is TGTGCCAGCAGCCAAGATTGGAGGGGGGGAACAGATACGCAGTATTTT. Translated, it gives CASSQDWRGGTDTQYF.